The 12 T cell receptor beta chains reported below all come from one sample, sequenced in a study of cytomegalovirus exposure and HLA in healthy donors (dated by TCRdb to the late 2010s). Library method: the immunoSEQ multiplex PCR assay. TCRdb took this table from immuneACCESS and kept in-frame rearrangements with V and J called. Such tables lack part of the clones; where checked against another copy, unresolved V genes explain under half of the gap, and the rest is unexplained. Within this sample are 100,000 to 120,000 clones, with around 85% of them counted one time only. Together, the top ten hold approximately 2.9% of the sample. Input material: PBMCs. These TCRs come from a woman younger than 30 in good health and CMV-seronegative.

This clone has a single count. The chain combines TRBV5-1 with TRBJ1-1; TRBD1 is a possible D gene (5 bases). V was clipped by 9 bases and J by 1 base, with 16 bases between them. The CDR3 length is 14 residues. Germline V gene data show CDR1 as SGHRS and CDR2 as YFSETQ. CDR3 sequence: CATSGGGGNTEAFF. The CDR3 bases are TGCGCCACCTCCGGCGGGGGGGGGAACACTGAAGCTTTCTTT.

V gene TRBV2 combines with J gene TRBJ1-5; 8 bases line up with TRBD1. The CDR3 length is 15 residues. CDR1 and CDR2 (germline): SNHLY, FYNNEI. The ends lost 6 bases at V and 2 bases at J; junction bases unmatched: 6. CDR3 sequence reads: CASRRTGLGNQPQHF. For the CDR3, the DNA is TGTGCCAGCAGGAGGACAGGGCTGGGCAATCAGCCCCAGCATTTT.

The chain combines TRBV5-1 with TRBJ2-2; D perhaps matches TRBD2 (6 bases). V gave up 3 bases and J gave up 4 bases, with 16 bases separating them. The CDR3 extends over 16 amino acids. Germline V gene data show CDR1 as SGHRS and CDR2 as YFSETQ. In nucleotides, the CDR3 is TGCGCCAGCAGCTACTTGGGGACCGGGGGCACCGGGGAGCTGTTTTTT. Its protein is CASSYLGTGGTGELFF.

The chain recombines TRBV2 with TRBJ2-1; 7 nucleotides agree with TRBD1. Germline trimming cut 7 bases from V and 7 bases from J; bases unmatched to any gene: 13. This CDR3 comprises 15 residues. CDR1 and CDR2 from the germline V gene are SNHLY and FYNNEI. For the CDR3, the DNA is TGTGCCAGCACCTCCGAGGGGGCGCCCGGGAATGAGCAGTTCTTC. Its protein product is CASTSEGAPGNEQFF.

The V gene is TRBV9, the J gene TRBJ2-5; D might be TRBD2 (6 bases). Germline CDR1 SGDLS, CDR2 YYNGEE. CDR3 length: 16 amino acids. V was clipped by 1 base and J by 0 bases, with 13 bases between them. The CDR3 nucleotides are TGTGCCAGCAGCGTAAGTAGCGGAACGTACCAAGAGACCCAGTACTTC. Translated, it gives CASSVSSGTYQETQYF.

This clone was observed a handful of times. The genes are TRBV10-3 and TRBJ2-7, with TRBD1 identical over 8 bases. The CDR3 is 13 amino acids. Trimming took 6 bases from V and 4 from J; bases not matched to a gene: 5. Germline V gene lookup returns CDR1 ENHRY and CDR2 SYGVKD. CDR3 region: CAISGTGGYEQYF. The CDR3 DNA reads TGTGCCATCAGCGGGACAGGTGGTTACGAGCAGTACTTC.

The chain carries TRBV19 and TRBJ1-1; no clear D. Trimming stripped 6 bases from V and 4 bases from J, with 12 bases between. CDR1 and CDR2 from the germline V gene are LNHDA and SQIVND (reference sequence). The CDR3 totals 13 residues. The CDR3 loop reads CASREDGITEAFF. CDR3 DNA: TGTGCCAGTAGAGAAGACGGGATCACTGAAGCTTTCTTT.

The gene calls are TRBV18 and TRBJ1-1; D gene unclear. Trimming cost V 2 bases and J 5 bases, with 9 bases left between them. This CDR3 has 13 amino acids. In germline, CDR1 is KGHSH, CDR2 LQKENI. CDR3 nucleotide sequence: TGTGCCAGCTCACCAAGCAGGAGGACTGAAGCTTTCTTT. Its translation is CASSPSRRTEAFF.

This CDR3 reads CASSLAGGPDTEAFF. CDR3 nucleotides: TGTGCCAGCAGCTTGGCGGGGGGACCCGACACTGAAGCTTTCTTT. V gene TRBV5-8 combines with J gene TRBJ1-1, with a possible D match to TRBD1 (5 bases). Per germline, CDR1 SGHTS and CDR2 YDEGEE. The CDR3 contains 15 residues. V lost 0 bases and J lost 3, with 12 bases in between. The variable domain in full, with the rest retrieved from reference TRBV5-8 and TRBJ1-1, is EAGVTQSPTHLIKTRGQQATLRCSPISGHTSVYWYQQALGLGLQFLLWYDEGEERNRGNFPPRFSGRQFPNYSSELNVNALELEDSALYLCASSLAGGPDTEAFFGQGTRLTVV.

The rearrangement links TRBV28 to TRBJ2-7; D possibly corresponds to TRBD2 (5 bases). There are 12 residues in the CDR3. The ends were cut back, 6 bases at V and 5 bases at J, with 11 bases in the middle. Looked up from germline, CDR1 is MDHEN and CDR2 is SYDVKM. CDR3 protein: CASSHGSDEQYF. The CDR3, as DNA: TGTGCCAGCAGCCACGGTAGCGACGAGCAGTACTTC.

The V call is TRBV10-2, the J call TRBJ1-1; possible D gene TRBD1, 5 bases. Trimming cost V 4 bases and J 2 bases, with 8 bases left between them. This CDR3 comprises 13 residues. Looked up from germline, CDR1 is WSHSY and CDR2 is SAAADI. The CDR3 DNA reads TGCGCCAGCAGTGTACAGGTAAACACTGAAGCTTTCTTT. The encoded protein is CASSVQVNTEAFF.

This rearrangement joins TRBV5-1 to TRBJ2-7, with 9 positions matching TRBD1. Germline V gene lookup returns CDR1 SGHRS and CDR2 YFSETQ. With V trimmed by 3 bases and J by 0 bases, 4 bases remained unmatched. The CDR3 runs 15 residues. Written as DNA, the CDR3 is TGCGCCAGCAGCTCCGGGACAGGGCCCTCCTACGAGCAGTACTTC. Amino acid sequence: CASSSGTGPSYEQYF.